The 5 T cell receptor beta chains below all came from one sample that was sequenced in a study of blood T cell repertoires in COVID-19. Here immunoSEQ multiplex PCR was the method, and the copy in TCRdb shows in-frame clones only, minus some. The sample includes more than 85,000 clones, around 73% of them seen just once. The sequenced sample consisted of peripheral blood. The receptors derive from a man between 60 and 75 years old with active or convalescent COVID-19.

The rearrangement links TRBV5-4 to TRBJ2-2; D might be TRBD1 (5 bases). Trimming removed 4 bases from V and 2 bases from J, with 9 bases in between. This CDR3 contains 14 residues. Looked up from germline, CDR1 is SGHNT and CDR2 is YYREEE (reference sequence). The CDR3 nucleotides are TGTGCCAGCAGCCCCAGGGCTAACACCGGGGAGCTGTTTTTT. This sequence encodes CASSPRANTGELFF. Full variable domain (remainder filled in from reference TRBV5-4 and TRBJ2-2): ETGVTQSPTHLIKTRGQQVTLRCSSQSGHNTVSWYQQALGQGPQFIFQYYREEENGRGNFPPRFSGLQFPNYSSELNVNALELDDSALYLCASSPRANTGELFFGEGSRLTVL.

The chain couples TRBV21-1 to TRBJ2-7; the table assigns TRBD2, which was not confirmed against the DNA. TRBV21-1 is reported as a pseudogene. The CDR3 is made up of 15 amino acids. This chain's CDR3 is CASSKKPLWGLKQYF. Written as DNA, the CDR3 is TGTGCCAGCAGCAAAAAACCCCTTTGGGGACTAAAGCAGTACTTC.

The rearrangement uses TRBV9 and TRBJ1-2; the D is unclear. Trimming pared 6 bases from V and 2 bases from J, leaving 5 bases between. CDR1 SGDLS and CDR2 YYNGEE come from the germline V gene. The CDR3 is made up of 11 amino acids. This CDR3 is CASMRNYGYTF. In DNA form, the CDR3 reads TGTGCCAGCATGAGGAACTATGGCTACACCTTC.

The J gene is TRBJ1-2, the V gene TRBV28; D is ambiguous. The CDR3 extends over 13 amino acids. Germline values: CDR1 MDHEN, CDR2 SYDVKM. CDR3 bases: TGTGCTCATACGGGCGGGCGCGGCTATGGCTACACCTTC. It specifies CAHTGGRGYGYTF.

The chain combines TRBV19 with TRBJ1-2, with D perhaps matching TRBD1 (5 bases). CDR1 and CDR2 (germline): LNHDA, SQIVND (reference sequence). The CDR3 is made up of 12 amino acids. V lost 5 bases and J 7 bases, leaving 11 bases between the germline ends. The CDR3 is CASSPREGGYTF. The CDR3 coding sequence is TGTGCCAGTAGTCCCAGGGAGGGTGGCTACACCTTC.